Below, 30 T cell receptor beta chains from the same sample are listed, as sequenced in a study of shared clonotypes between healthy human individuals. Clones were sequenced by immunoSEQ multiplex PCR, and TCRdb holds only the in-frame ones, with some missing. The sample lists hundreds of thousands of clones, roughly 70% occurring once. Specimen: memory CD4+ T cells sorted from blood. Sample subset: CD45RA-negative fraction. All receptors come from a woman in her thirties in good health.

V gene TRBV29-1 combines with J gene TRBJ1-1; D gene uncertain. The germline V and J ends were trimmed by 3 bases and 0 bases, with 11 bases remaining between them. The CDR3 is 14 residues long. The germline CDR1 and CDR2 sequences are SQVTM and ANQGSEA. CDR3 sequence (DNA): TGCAGCGTTGACAGGTTCCCCATGAACACTGAAGCTTTCTTT. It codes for CSVDRFPMNTEAFF.

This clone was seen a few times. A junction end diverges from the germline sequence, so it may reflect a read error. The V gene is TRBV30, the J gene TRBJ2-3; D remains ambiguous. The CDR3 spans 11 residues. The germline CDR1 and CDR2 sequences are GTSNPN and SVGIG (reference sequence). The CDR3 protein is CAWSVSTQPDF. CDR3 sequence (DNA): TGTGCCTGGAGTGTAAGCACCCAGCCCGATTTT. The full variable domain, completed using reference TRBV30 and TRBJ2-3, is SQTIHQWPATLVQPVGSPLSLECTVEGTSNPNLYWYRQAAGRGLQLLFYSVGIGQISSEVPQNLSASRPQDRQFILSSKKLLLSDSGFYLCAWSVSTQPDFGPGTRLTVL.

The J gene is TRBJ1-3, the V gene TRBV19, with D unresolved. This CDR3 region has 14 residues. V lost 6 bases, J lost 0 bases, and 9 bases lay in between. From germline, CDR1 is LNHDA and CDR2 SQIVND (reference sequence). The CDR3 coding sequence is TGTGCCAGTAGAGACGCAAGCTCTGGAAACACCATATATTTT. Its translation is CASRDASSGNTIYF.

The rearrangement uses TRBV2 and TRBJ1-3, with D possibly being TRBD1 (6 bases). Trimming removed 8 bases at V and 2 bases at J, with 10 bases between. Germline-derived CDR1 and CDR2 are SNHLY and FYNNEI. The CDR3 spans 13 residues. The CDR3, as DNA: TGTGCCAGCCGCCAGGGGCCTGGAAACACCATATATTTT. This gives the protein CASRQGPGNTIYF.

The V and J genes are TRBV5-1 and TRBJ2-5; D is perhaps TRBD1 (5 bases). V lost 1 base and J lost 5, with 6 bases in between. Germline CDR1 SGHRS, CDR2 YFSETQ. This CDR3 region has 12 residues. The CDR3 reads CASSLKGETQYF. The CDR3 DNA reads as TGCGCCAGCAGCTTGAAGGGGGAGACCCAGTACTTC. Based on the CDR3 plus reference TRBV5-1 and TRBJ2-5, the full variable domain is KAGVTQTPRYLIKTRGQQVTLSCSPISGHRSVSWYQQTPGQGLQFLFEYFSETQRNKGNFPGRFSGRQFSNSRSEMNVSTLELGDSALYLCASSLKGETQYFGPGTRLLVL.

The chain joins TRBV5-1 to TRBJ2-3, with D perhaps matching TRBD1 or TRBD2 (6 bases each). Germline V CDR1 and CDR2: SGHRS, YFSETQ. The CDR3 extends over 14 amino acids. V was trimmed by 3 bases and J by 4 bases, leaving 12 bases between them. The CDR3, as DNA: TGCGCCAGCAGCTCCCGGGGGCTGGCAGATACGCAGTATTTT. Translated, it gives CASSSRGLADTQYF. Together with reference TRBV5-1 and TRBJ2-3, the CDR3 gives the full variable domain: KAGVTQTPRYLIKTRGQQVTLSCSPISGHRSVSWYQQTPGQGLQFLFEYFSETQRNKGNFPGRFSGRQFSNSRSEMNVSTLELGDSALYLCASSSRGLADTQYFGPGTRLTVL.

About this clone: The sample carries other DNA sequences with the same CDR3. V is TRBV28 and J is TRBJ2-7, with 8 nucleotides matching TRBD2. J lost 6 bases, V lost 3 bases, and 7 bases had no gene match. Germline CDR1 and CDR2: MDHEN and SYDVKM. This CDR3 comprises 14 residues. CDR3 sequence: CASSLGLDRGEQYF. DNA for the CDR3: TGTGCCAGCAGTTTGGGACTAGACCGGGGCGAGCAGTACTTC.

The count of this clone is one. The CDR3, as DNA: TGTGCCAGCACCAGGTCCCTGAACTACGAGCAGTACTTC. It yields the protein CASTRSLNYEQYF. V is TRBV28 and J is TRBJ2-7; D unresolved. V was clipped by 7 bases and J by 3 bases, with 13 bases between them. The length of the CDR3 is 13 residues. The V gene's germline CDR1 is MDHEN and CDR2 SYDVKM.

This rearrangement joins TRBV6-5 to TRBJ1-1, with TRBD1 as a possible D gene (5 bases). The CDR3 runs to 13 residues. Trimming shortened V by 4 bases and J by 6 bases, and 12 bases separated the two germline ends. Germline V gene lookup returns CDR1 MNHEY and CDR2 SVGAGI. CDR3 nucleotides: TGTGCCAGCAGTTCGAAATGGGGCGCTGAAGCTTTCTTT. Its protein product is CASSSKWGAEAFF.

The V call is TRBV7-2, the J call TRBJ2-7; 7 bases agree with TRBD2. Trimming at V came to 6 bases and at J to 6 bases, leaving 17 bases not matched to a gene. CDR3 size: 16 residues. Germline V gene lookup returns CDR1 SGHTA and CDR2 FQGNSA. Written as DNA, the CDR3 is TGTGCCAGCAGTAGATCTTTTGGGGCGGGAGATCTCGAGCAGTACTTC. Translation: CASSRSFGAGDLEQYF.

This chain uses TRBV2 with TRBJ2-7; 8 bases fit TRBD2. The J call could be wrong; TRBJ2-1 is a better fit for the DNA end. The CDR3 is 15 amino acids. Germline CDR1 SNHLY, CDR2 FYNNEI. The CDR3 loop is CASSLSGSSYNEQFF. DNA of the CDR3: TGTGCCAGCAGTCTCAGCGGGAGCTCCTACAATGAGCAGTTCTTC.

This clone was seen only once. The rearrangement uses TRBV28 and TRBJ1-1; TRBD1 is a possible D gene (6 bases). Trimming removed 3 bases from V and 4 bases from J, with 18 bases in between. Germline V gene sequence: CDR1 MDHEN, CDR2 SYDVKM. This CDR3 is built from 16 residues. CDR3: CASSLGGGRVSTEAFF. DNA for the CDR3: TGTGCCAGCAGTTTGGGTGGGGGCAGAGTGAGCACTGAAGCTTTCTTT.

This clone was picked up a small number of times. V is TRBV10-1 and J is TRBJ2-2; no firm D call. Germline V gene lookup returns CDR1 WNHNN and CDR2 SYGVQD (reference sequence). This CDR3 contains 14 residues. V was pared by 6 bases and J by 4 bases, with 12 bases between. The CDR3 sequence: CASRPSSITGELFF. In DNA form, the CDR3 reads TGCGCCAGCAGGCCCAGTAGCATCACCGGGGAGCTGTTTTTT.

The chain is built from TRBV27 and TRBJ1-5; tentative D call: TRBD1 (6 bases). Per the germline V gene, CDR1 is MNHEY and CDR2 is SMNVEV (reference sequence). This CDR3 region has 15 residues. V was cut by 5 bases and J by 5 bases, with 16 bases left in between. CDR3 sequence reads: CASSGTGRLDQPQHF. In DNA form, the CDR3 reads TGTGCCAGCAGTGGTACAGGGCGGTTGGATCAGCCCCAGCATTTT.

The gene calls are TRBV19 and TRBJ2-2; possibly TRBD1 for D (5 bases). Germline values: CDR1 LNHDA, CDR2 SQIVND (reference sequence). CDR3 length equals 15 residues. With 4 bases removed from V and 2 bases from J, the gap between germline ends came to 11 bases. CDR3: CASSRLTANTGELFF. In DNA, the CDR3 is TGTGCCAGTAGTAGACTGACAGCAAACACCGGGGAGCTGTTTTTT.

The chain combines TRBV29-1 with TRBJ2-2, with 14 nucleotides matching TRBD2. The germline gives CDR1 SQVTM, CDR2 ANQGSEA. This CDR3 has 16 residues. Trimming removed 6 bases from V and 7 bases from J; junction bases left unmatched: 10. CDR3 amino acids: CSVRGLAGELVGELFF. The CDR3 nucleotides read TGCAGCGTCCGGGGACTAGCGGGAGAGCTTGTCGGGGAGCTGTTTTTT.

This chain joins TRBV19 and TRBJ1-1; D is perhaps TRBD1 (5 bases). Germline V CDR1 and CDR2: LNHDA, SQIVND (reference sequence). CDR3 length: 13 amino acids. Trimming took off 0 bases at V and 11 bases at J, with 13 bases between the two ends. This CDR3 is CASSIDARRGAFF. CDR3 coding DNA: TGTGCCAGTAGTATAGATGCGCGAAGGGGCGCTTTCTTT.

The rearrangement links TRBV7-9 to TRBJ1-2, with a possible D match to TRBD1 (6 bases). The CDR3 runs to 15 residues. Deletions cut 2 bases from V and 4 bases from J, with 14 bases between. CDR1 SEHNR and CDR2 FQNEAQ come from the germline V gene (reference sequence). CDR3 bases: TGTGCCAGCAGCTTATCGGTGGGGGCCGTCTATGGCTACACCTTC. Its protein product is CASSLSVGAVYGYTF.

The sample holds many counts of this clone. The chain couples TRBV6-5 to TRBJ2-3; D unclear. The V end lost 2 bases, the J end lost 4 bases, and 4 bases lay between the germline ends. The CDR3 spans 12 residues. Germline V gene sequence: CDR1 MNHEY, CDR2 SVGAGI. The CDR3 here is CASSYAADTQYF. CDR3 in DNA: TGTGCCAGCAGTTACGCAGCAGATACGCAGTATTTT.

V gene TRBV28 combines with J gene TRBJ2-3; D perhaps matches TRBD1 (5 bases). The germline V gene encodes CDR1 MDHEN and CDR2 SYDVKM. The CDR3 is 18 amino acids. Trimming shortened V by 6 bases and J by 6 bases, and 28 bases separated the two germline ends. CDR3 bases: TGTGCCAGCAGCTTACTCGCCTTGCAGGGATTGGGGTCGGATACGCAGTATTTT. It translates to CASSLLALQGLGSDTQYF.

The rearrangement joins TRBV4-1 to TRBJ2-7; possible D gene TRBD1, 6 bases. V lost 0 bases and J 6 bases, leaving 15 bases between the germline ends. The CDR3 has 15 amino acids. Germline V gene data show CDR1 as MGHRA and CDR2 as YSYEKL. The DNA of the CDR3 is TGCGCCAGCAGCCAAGAAACAGGGTTGATTGCCGAGCAGTACTTC. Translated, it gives CASSQETGLIAEQYF.

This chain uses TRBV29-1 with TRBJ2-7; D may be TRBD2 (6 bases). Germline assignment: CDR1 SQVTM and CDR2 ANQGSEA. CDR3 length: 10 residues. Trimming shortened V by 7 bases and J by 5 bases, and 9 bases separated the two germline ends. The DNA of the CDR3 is TGCAGCGCGGGAGATCACGAGCAGTACTTC. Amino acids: CSAGDHEQYF.

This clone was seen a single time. The CDR3 loop is CATRGTHRAEQFF. Here the CDR3 DNA reads TGTGCCACCCGCGGGACCCATCGGGCTGAGCAGTTCTTC. The V gene is TRBV15, the J gene TRBJ2-1, with D possibly TRBD2 on 6 matching bases. Per germline, CDR1 LNHNV and CDR2 YYDKDF (reference sequence). The V end lost 8 bases, the J end lost 9 bases, and 17 bases lay between the germline ends. The CDR3 covers 13 residues.

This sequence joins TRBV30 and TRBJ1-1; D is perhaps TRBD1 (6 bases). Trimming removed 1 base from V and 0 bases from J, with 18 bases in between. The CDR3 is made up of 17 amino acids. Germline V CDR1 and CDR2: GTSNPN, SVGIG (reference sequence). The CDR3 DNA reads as TGTGCCTGGAGTGAACAGGGCTTGAGTCGTATGAACACTGAAGCTTTCTTT. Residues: CAWSEQGLSRMNTEAFF.

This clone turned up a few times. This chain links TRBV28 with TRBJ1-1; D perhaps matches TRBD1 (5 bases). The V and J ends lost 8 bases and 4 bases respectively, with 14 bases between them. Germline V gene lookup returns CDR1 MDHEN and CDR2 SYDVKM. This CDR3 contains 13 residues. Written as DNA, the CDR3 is TGTGCCAGCTCCAGGGAGTCGAGCACTGAAGCTTTCTTT. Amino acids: CASSRESSTEAFF.

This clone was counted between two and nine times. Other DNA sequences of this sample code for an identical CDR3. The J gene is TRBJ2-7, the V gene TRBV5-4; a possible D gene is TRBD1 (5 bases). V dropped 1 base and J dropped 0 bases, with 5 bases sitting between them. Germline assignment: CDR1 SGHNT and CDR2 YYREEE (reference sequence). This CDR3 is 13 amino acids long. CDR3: CASSLQGSYEQYF. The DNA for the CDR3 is TGTGCCAGCAGCTTGCAGGGCTCCTACGAGCAGTACTTC.

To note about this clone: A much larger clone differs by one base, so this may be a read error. The CDR3 loop reads CSASQSYEQYF. The CDR3 DNA reads as TGCAGTGCCTCCCAGTCCTACGAGCAGTACTTC. This rearrangement joins TRBV20-1 to TRBJ2-5, with no clear D. The J call may be incorrect, as the DNA end agrees better with TRBJ2-7. Looked up from germline, CDR1 is DFQATT and CDR2 is SNEGSKA (reference sequence). The CDR3 runs to 11 residues.

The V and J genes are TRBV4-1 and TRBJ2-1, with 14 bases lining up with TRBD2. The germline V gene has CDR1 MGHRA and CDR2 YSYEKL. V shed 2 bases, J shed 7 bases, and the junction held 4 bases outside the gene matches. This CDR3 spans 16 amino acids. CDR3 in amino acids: CASSQQGLAGVNEQFF. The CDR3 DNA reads TGCGCCAGCAGCCAACAGGGACTAGCGGGAGTAAATGAGCAGTTCTTC.

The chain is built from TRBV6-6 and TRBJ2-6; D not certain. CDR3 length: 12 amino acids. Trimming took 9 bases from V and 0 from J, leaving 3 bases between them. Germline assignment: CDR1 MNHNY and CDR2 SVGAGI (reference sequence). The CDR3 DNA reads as TGTGCCAGTCTCTCTGGGGCCAACGTCCTGACTTTC. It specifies CASLSGANVLTF.

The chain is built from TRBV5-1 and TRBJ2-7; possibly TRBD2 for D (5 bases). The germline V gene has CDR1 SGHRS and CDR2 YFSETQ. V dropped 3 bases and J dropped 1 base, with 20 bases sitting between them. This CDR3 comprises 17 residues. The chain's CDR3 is CASSSSSRGLLSYEQYF. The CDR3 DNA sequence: TGCGCCAGCAGCTCCTCGTCTCGGGGTCTCCTTTCCTACGAGCAGTACTTC.